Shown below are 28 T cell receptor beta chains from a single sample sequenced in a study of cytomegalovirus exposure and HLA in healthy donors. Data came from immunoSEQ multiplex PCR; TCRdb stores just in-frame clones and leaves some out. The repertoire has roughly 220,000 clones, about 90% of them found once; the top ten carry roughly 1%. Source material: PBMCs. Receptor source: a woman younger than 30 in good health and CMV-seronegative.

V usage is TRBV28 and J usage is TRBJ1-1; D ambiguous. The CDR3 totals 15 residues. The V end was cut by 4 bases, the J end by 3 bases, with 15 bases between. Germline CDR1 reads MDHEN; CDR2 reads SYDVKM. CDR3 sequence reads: CASSSRLGWDTEAFF. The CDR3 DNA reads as TGTGCCAGCAGTTCGAGACTTGGGTGGGACACTGAAGCTTTCTTT.

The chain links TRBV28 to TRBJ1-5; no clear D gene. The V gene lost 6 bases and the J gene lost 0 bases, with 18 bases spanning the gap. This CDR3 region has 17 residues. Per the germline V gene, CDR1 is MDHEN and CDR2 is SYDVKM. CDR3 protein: CASRISTARVSNQPQHF. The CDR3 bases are TGTGCCAGCAGGATATCGACGGCGAGGGTTAGCAATCAGCCCCAGCATTTT. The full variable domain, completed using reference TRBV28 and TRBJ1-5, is DVKVTQSSRYLVKRTGEKVFLECVQDMDHENMFWYRQDPGLGLRLIYFSYDVKMKEKGDIPEGYSVSREKKERFSLILESASTNQTSMYLCASRISTARVSNQPQHFGDGTRLSIL.

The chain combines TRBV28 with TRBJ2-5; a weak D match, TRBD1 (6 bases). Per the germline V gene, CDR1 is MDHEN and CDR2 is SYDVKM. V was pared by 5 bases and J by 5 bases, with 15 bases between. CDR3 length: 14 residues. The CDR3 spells CASSLRLQGETQYF. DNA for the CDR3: TGTGCCAGCAGTCTCCGCCTACAGGGTGAGACCCAGTACTTC.

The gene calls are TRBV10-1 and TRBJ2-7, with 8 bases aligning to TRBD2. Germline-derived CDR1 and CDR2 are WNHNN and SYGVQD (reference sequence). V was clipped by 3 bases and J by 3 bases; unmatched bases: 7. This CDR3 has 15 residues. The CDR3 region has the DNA TGCGCCAGCAGTGAAGGGACTAGAAATCGCTACGAGCAGTACTTC. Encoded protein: CASSEGTRNRYEQYF.

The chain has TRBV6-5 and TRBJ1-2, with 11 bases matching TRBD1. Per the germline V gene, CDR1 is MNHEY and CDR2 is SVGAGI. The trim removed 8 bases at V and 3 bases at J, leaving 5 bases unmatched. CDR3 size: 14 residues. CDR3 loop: CASGRDRGDYGYTF. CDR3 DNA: TGTGCCAGCGGCCGGGACAGGGGGGACTATGGCTACACCTTC.

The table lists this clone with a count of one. The DNA for the CDR3 is TGTGCCAGCAGTTCCTCTAGCGGGAGAGTATACAATGAGCAGTTCTTC. Encoded protein: CASSSSSGRVYNEQFF. The chain links TRBV5-4 to TRBJ2-1, with 10 bases lining up with TRBD2. Germline assignment: CDR1 SGHNT and CDR2 YYREEE (reference sequence). Trimming took 5 bases from V and 4 from J; bases not matched to a gene: 9. The CDR3 length is 16 residues.

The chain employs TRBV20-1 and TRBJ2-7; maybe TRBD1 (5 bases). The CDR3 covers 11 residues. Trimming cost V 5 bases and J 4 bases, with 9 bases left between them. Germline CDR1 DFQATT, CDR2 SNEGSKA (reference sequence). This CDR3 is CSAGADYEQYF. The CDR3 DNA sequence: TGCAGTGCTGGGGCGGATTACGAGCAGTACTTC.

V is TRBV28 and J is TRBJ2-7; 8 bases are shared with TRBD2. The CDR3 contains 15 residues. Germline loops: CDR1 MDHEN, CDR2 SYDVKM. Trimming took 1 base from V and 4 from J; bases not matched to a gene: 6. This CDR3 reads CASSLYAGGRYEQYF. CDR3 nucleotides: TGTGCCAGCAGTTTATACGCGGGGGGCCGGTACGAGCAGTACTTC.

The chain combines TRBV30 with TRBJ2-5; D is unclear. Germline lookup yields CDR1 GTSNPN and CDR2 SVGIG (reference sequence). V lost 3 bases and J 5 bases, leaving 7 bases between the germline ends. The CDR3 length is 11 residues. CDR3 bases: TGTGCCTGGAGCTTTACTGAGACCCAGTACTTC. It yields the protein CAWSFTETQYF. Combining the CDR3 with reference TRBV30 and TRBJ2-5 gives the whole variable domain SQTIHQWPATLVQPVGSPLSLECTVEGTSNPNLYWYRQAAGRGLQLLFYSVGIGQISSEVPQNLSASRPQDRQFILSSKKLLLSDSGFYLCAWSFTETQYFGPGTRLLVL.

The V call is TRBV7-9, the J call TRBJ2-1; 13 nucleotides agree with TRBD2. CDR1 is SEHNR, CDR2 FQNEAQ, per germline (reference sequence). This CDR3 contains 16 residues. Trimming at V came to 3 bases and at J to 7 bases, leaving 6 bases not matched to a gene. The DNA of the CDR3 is TGTGCCAGCAGCTTTCGGACTAGCGGGAGTTTGAATGAGCAGTTCTTC. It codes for CASSFRTSGSLNEQFF.

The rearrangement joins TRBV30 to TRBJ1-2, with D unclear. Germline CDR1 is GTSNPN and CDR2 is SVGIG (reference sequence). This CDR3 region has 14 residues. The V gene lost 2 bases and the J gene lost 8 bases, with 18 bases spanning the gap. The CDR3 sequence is CAWSPDIYERGYTF. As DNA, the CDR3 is TGTGCCTGGAGTCCCGACATCTATGAAAGGGGCTACACCTTC.

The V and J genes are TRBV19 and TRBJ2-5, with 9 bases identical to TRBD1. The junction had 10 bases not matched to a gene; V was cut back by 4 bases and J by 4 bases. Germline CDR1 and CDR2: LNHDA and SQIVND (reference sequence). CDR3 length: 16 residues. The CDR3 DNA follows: TGTGCCAGTAGTACCCACAGGGGGCGCGGAGGAGAGACCCAGTACTTC. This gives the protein CASSTHRGRGGETQYF.

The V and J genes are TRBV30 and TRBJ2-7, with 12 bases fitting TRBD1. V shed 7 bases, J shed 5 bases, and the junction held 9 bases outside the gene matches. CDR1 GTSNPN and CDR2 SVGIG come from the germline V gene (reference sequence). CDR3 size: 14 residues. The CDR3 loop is CAFESGQGADEQYF. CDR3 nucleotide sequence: TGTGCCTTCGAATCGGGACAGGGGGCTGACGAGCAGTACTTC.

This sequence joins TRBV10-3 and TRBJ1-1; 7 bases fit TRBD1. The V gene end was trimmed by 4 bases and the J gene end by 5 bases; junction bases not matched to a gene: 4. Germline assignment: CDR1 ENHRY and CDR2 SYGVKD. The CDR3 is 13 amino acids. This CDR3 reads CAISAGGGTEAFF. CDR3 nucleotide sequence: TGTGCCATCAGTGCAGGGGGAGGTACTGAAGCTTTCTTT.

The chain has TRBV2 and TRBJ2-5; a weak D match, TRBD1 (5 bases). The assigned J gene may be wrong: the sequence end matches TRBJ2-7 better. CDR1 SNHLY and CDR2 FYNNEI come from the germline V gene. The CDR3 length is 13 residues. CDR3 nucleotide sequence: TGTGCCAGCAGTCCCCAAGGGGCGAGCGAGCAGTACTTC. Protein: CASSPQGASEQYF.

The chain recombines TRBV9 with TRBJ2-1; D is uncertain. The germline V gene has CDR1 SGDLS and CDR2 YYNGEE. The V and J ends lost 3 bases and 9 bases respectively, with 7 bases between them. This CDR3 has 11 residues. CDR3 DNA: TGTGCCAGCAGCGATATCTTTGAGCAGTTCTTC. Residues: CASSDIFEQFF.

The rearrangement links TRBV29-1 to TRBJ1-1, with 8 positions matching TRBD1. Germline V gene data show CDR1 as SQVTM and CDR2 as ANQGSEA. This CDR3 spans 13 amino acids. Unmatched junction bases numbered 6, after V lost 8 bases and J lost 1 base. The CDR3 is CSTRTGWNTEAFF. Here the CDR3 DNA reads TGCAGCACCCGGACAGGGTGGAACACTGAAGCTTTCTTT.

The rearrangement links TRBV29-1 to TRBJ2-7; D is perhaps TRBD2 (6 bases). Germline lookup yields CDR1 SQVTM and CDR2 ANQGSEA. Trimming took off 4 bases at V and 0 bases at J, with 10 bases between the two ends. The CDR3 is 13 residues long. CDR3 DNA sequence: TGCAGCGTTGCTAGCGTCAGCTCCTACGAGCAGTACTTC. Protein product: CSVASVSSYEQYF.

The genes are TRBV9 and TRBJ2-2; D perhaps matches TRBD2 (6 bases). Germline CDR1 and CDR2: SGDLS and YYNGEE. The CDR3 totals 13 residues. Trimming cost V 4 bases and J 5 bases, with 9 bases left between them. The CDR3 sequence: CASSLGGTGELFF. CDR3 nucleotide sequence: TGTGCCAGCAGCCTCGGGGGTACCGGGGAGCTGTTTTTT.

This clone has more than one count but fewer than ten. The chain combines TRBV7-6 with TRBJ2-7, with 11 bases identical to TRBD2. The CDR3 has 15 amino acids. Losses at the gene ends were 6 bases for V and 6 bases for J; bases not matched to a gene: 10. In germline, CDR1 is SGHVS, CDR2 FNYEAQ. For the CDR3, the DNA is TGTGCCAGCAGAATTTTAGCGGGAGGGACGGGCGAGCAGTACTTC. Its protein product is CASRILAGGTGEQYF.

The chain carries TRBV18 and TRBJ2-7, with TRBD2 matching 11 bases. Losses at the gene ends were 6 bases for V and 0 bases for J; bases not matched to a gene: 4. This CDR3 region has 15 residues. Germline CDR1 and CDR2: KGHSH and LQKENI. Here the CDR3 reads CASSATSGSSYEQYF. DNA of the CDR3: TGTGCCAGCTCGGCAACTAGCGGGAGCTCCTACGAGCAGTACTTC.

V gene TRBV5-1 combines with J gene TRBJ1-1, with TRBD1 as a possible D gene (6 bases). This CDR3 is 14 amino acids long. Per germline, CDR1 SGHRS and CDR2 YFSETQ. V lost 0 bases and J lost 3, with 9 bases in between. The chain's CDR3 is CASSLVNRDTEAFF. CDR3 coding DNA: TGCGCCAGCAGCTTGGTTAACAGGGACACTGAAGCTTTCTTT. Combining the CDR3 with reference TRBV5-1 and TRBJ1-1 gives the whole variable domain KAGVTQTPRYLIKTRGQQVTLSCSPISGHRSVSWYQQTPGQGLQFLFEYFSETQRNKGNFPGRFSGRQFSNSRSEMNVSTLELGDSALYLCASSLVNRDTEAFFGQGTRLTVV.

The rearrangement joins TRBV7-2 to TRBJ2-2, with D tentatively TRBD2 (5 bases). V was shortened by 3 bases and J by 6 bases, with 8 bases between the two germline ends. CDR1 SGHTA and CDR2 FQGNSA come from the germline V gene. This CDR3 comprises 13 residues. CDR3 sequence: CASSFQRAGELFF. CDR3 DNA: TGTGCCAGCAGCTTTCAGAGGGCCGGGGAGCTGTTTTTT.

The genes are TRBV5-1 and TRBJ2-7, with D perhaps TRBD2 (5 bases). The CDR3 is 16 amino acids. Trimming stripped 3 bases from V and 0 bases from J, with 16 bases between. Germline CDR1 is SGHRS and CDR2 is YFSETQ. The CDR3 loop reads CASSSTLASSSYEQYF. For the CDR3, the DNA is TGCGCCAGCAGCTCTACCTTAGCGTCCAGCTCCTACGAGCAGTACTTC.

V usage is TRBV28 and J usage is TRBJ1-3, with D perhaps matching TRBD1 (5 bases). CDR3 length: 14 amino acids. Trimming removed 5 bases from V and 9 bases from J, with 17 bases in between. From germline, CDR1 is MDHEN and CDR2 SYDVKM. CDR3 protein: CASSRGVALSTIYF. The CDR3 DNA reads TGTGCCAGCAGTCGGGGGGTAGCGCTAAGCACCATATATTTT.

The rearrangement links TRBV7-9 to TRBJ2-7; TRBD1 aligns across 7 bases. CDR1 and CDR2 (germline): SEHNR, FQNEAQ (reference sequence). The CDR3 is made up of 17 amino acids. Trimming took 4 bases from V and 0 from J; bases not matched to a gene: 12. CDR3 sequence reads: CASSSPRGKDGSYEQYF. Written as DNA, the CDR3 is TGTGCCAGCAGCTCACCCAGGGGGAAGGACGGCTCCTACGAGCAGTACTTC.

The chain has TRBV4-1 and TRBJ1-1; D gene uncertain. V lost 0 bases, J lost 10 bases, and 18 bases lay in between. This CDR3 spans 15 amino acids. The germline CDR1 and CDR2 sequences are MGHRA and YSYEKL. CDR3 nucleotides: TGCGCCAGCAGCCAAGAGGAACCACGAGGATTTGGAGCTTTCTTT. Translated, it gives CASSQEEPRGFGAFF.

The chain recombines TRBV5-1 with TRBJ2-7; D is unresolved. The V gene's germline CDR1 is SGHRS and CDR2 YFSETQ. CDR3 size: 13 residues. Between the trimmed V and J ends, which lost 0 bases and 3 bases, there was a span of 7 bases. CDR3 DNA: TGCGCCAGCAGCTTGGCCGTCCGCTACGAGCAGTACTTC. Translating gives CASSLAVRYEQYF.